Detailed here is one TCR beta chain. A junction boundary mismatches the germline segment, possibly from a read error. This CDR3 is built from 16 residues. CDR1 is SGHRS, CDR2 YFSETQ, per germline. The data are from a study of blood T cell repertoires in COVID-19. About the research overall: In each case, the material was cDNA or gDNA derived from T cells, B-cell-depleted T cells, or PBMCs.

Only in-frame clones appear in the TCRdb table, and some are missing; sequencing was by immunoSEQ multiplex PCR. The repertoire holds about 300,000 clones, with around 90% as singletons. Sequenced input: PBMCs or T cells enriched from blood (not recorded which). This clonotype originated in a woman younger than 35 with acute COVID-19. This sequence joins TRBV5-1 and TRBJ2-3; 8 bases line up with TRBD2. The CDR3 loop reads CASSLDRGTSQATQYF. CDR3 DNA: TGCGCCAGCAGTTTGGACCGAGGGACTAGTCAGGCTACGCAGTATTTT.